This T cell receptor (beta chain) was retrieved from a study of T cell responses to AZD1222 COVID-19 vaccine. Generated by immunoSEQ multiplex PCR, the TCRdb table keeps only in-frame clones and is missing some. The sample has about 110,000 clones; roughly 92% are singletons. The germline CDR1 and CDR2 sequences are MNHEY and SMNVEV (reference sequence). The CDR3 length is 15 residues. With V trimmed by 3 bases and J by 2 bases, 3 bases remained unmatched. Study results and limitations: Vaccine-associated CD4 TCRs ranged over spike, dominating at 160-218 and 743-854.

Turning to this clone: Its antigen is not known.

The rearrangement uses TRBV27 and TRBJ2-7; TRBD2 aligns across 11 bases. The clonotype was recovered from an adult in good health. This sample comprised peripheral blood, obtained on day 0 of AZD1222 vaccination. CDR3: CASSFSGGETYEQYF. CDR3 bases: TGTGCCAGCAGTTTTAGCGGGGGGGAAACCTACGAGCAGTACTTC.